The next 12 T cell receptor beta chains were all read from a single sample in a study of PD-1 blockade in classical Hodgkin lymphoma (dated by TCRdb to 2018 to 2020). Library preparation was by the immunoSEQ multiplex PCR assay. TCRdb mirrors the immuneACCESS table, restricted to in-frame sequences. Some clones are absent from its copies; in checked studies, under half trace to an unresolved V gene, and the reason for the others is unknown. The sample includes just over 14,000 clones, with 80% to 90% observed a single time. The ten largest clonotypes hold around 25% of the sample. This sample's time point label indicates: cycle 2 day 1 (C2D1) of nivolumab. All trial patients had relapsed after autologous stem cell transplantation, with cohorts A, B and C differing in prior brentuximab vedotin exposure. The material was peripheral blood mononuclear cells (PBMCs), obtained before the second cycle of nivolumab. The source of these receptors is a human donor with classical Hodgkin lymphoma.

J is TRBJ2-3 and V is TRBV4-1; D unresolved. V gave up 0 bases and J gave up 0 bases, with 7 bases separating them. Germline V lookup: CDR1 MGHRA, CDR2 YSYEKL. CDR3 length: 15 amino acids. The DNA of the CDR3 is TGCGCCAGCAGCCAAGACGAGACGAGCACAGATACGCAGTATTTT. Residues: CASSQDETSTDTQYF.

This clone was seen more than once but under ten times. The gene calls are TRBV4-1 and TRBJ1-6; D unresolved. Per germline, CDR1 MGHRA and CDR2 YSYEKL. The CDR3 covers 14 residues. Trimming cost V 4 bases and J 6 bases, with 10 bases left between them. CDR3 bases: TGCGCCAGCAGCCCGACGGGAGGTAATTCACCCCTCCACTTT. Amino acids: CASSPTGGNSPLHF.

This clone has a single count. The rearrangement joins TRBV10-3 to TRBJ2-7; D tentatively reads TRBD1 or TRBD2 (7 bases each). V dropped 10 bases and J dropped 0 bases, with 22 bases sitting between them. Per the germline V gene, CDR1 is ENHRY and CDR2 is SYGVKD. This CDR3 spans 16 amino acids. The CDR3 nucleotides read TGTGCCACTCTCGGAGAACAGGGGAGGGACTCCTACGAGCAGTACTTC. Translation gives CATLGEQGRDSYEQYF.

The chain is built from TRBV27 and TRBJ1-1; D is unclear. The CDR3 totals 14 residues. V lost 0 bases to trimming and J lost 4 bases, with 9 bases between them. Germline lookup yields CDR1 MNHEY and CDR2 SMNVEV (reference sequence). CDR3 DNA sequence: TGTGCCAGCAGTTTATCTGTACCACCCACTGAAGCTTTCTTT. This encodes CASSLSVPPTEAFF.

This chain connects TRBV5-1 to TRBJ1-2; TRBD1 matches at 12 bases. CDR3 size: 16 residues. Per the germline V gene, CDR1 is SGHRS and CDR2 is YFSETQ. V was pared by 4 bases and J by 3 bases, with 7 bases of the junction left unmatched. This CDR3 is CASSHSGTGGDYGYTF. DNA of the CDR3: TGCGCCAGCAGCCACTCCGGGACAGGGGGCGACTATGGCTACACCTTC. Filled out from reference TRBV5-1 and TRBJ1-2, the complete variable domain reads KAGVTQTPRYLIKTRGQQVTLSCSPISGHRSVSWYQQTPGQGLQFLFEYFSETQRNKGNFPGRFSGRQFSNSRSEMNVSTLELGDSALYLCASSHSGTGGDYGYTFGSGTRLTVV.

The rearrangement joins TRBV5-4 to TRBJ2-5; D is perhaps TRBD1 (5 bases). CDR3 size: 14 residues. The V end was cut by 0 bases, the J end by 1 base, with 7 bases between. Looked up from germline, CDR1 is SGHNT and CDR2 is YYREEE (reference sequence). The CDR3 region is CASSLATAQETQYF. CDR3 DNA sequence: TGTGCCAGCAGCTTGGCGACAGCCCAAGAGACCCAGTACTTC.

The V and J genes are TRBV6-5 and TRBJ2-7; no reliable D call. V dropped 6 bases and J dropped 1 base, with 16 bases sitting between them. The CDR3 has 15 residues. In germline, CDR1 is MNHEY, CDR2 SVGAGI. CDR3 sequence: CASRTGQHLSYEQYF. In DNA form, the CDR3 reads TGTGCCAGCAGAACGGGTCAGCACCTTTCCTACGAGCAGTACTTC.

The gene calls are TRBV6-6 and TRBJ1-1, with D maybe TRBD1 (6 bases). Trimming removed 4 bases from V and 1 base from J, with 10 bases in between. This CDR3 region has 14 residues. Germline lookup yields CDR1 MNHNY and CDR2 SVGAGI (reference sequence). The DNA for the CDR3 is TGTGCCAGCAGTTGGACAGCTAGGAACACTGAAGCTTTCTTT. Amino acid sequence: CASSWTARNTEAFF.

This clone was observed a handful of times. The genes are TRBV9 and TRBJ1-1, with 8 positions matching TRBD1. V shed 7 bases, J shed 1 base, and the junction held 3 bases outside the gene matches. Germline-derived CDR1 and CDR2 are SGDLS and YYNGEE. CDR3 size: 13 residues. CDR3 in amino acids: CASDRGRNTEAFF. Here the CDR3 DNA reads TGTGCCAGCGACAGGGGAAGGAACACTGAAGCTTTCTTT.

The CDR3 reads CASSQEGPSGILAKNIQYF. The CDR3, as DNA: TGCGCCAGCAGCCAAGAAGGTCCTAGCGGTATCCTAGCCAAAAACATTCAGTACTTC. The rearrangement uses TRBV4-3 and TRBJ2-4; 7 bases are a match to TRBD2. Germline trimming cut 0 bases from V and 0 bases from J; bases unmatched to any gene: 11. Germline V gene lookup returns CDR1 LGHNA and CDR2 YSLEER. There are 19 residues in the CDR3.

The genes are TRBV5-4 and TRBJ1-1, with a tentative D call TRBD1 (5 bases). Germline V CDR1 and CDR2: SGHNT, YYREEE (reference sequence). The V gene lost 0 bases and the J gene lost 5 bases, with 14 bases spanning the gap. CDR3 length equals 15 residues. CDR3 in DNA: TGTGCCAGCAGCTTGGACCAGGGAATGCCGACTGAAGCTTTCTTT. This translates into CASSLDQGMPTEAFF.

The chain combines TRBV7-8 with TRBJ1-1; no definite D call. This CDR3 contains 14 residues. Germline V gene sequence: CDR1 SGHVS, CDR2 FQNEAQ. V gave up 8 bases and J gave up 6 bases, with 19 bases separating them. The CDR3: CASHPPRAGAEAFF. CDR3 DNA sequence: TGTGCCAGCCACCCACCGCGGGCCGGGGCTGAAGCTTTCTTT.